The present T cell receptor (beta chain) was sequenced within a study of regulatory T cells in long-lasting Graves disease. Study observations and caveats: More public clonotypes were shared by persistent patients (approximately 3,000) than by new patients (about 970).

Libraries of TCR beta came from iRepertoire HTBI primers plus Arm-PCR of CDR3 regions. Each CDR3 protein is one row after TCRdb ran MiXCR on the multiplex PCR reads. The repertoire holds 350,000 to 450,000 distinct CDR3 sequences, with 15% as singletons. Germline assignment: CDR1 LGHDT and CDR2 YNNKEL (reference sequence). V lost 1 base and J 5 bases, leaving 20 bases between the germline ends. This CDR3 has 17 amino acids. Documented time point: newly diagnosed GD, antithyroid drugs for less than 3 months. After RNA was extracted from PBMCs, the TCR library was made from it. Guidelines of the American Thyroid Association were used to diagnose Graves' disease. An endocrinology unit in Xi'an, China, supplied the patients. This clonotype was observed many times. Antigen: not known. These data were likewise used in another study, on T cells in Graves' hyperthyroidism and ophthalmopathy. That source notes: Diagnosis of hyperthyroidism was new in patients aged 18 to 65, and its duration was under 2 months.

Sequencing used peripheral blood mononuclear cells (PBMCs), obtained at new diagnosis, from a patient treated with antithyroid drugs. The chain joins TRBV3-1 to TRBJ2-5; D may be TRBD2 (6 bases). This receptor was taken from a middle-aged woman with Graves disease. DNA for the CDR3: TGTGCCAGCAGCCAAGGGAACGGTGGAGGGTTGCGGGAGACCCAGTACTTC. Its translation is CASSQGNGGGLRETQYF.